This entry lists 3 T cell receptor beta chains sequenced from one sample in a study of T cell responses to AZD1222 COVID-19 vaccine. Data came from immunoSEQ multiplex PCR; TCRdb stores just in-frame clones and leaves some out. The data hold some 100,000 clones, with 85% to 90% observed a single time. Specimen: peripheral blood, collected on day 0 of AZD1222 vaccination. The receptors originated from an adult in good health.

J is TRBJ2-3 and V is TRBV19; the D gene could be TRBD1 or TRBD2 (5 bases each). Germline V gene lookup returns CDR1 LNHDA and CDR2 SQIVND (reference sequence). V lost 4 bases to trimming and J lost 5 bases, with 22 bases between them. The CDR3 runs 17 residues. CDR3 DNA: TGTGCCAGTAGTAATTTCCGGTCAGGGACGTCCGGAGATACGCAGTATTTT. This gives the protein CASSNFRSGTSGDTQYF.

The V gene is TRBV3-1 (or the pseudogene TRBV3-2), the J gene TRBJ2-3; D not resolved. Germline V gene sequence: CDR1 LGHDT, CDR2 YNNKEL (reference sequence). This CDR3 contains 11 residues. V shed 8 bases and J shed 0 bases, with 3 bases lying between them. Here the CDR3 reads CASGSTDTQYF. CDR3 nucleotide sequence: TGTGCCAGCGGTAGCACAGATACGCAGTATTTT.

This clone was counted a single time. This chain joins TRBV6-5 and TRBJ2-1; 13 bases fit TRBD2. This CDR3 spans 15 amino acids. Germline CDR1 MNHEY, CDR2 SVGAGI. With V trimmed by 2 bases and J by 7 bases, 2 bases remained unmatched. Written as DNA, the CDR3 is TGTGCCAGCAGTTACGGGACTAGCGGGGTAAATGAGCAGTTCTTC. This codes for CASSYGTSGVNEQFF.